This TCR beta chain was retrieved from a study of T cells in Graves' hyperthyroidism and ophthalmopathy. As for the study in general: Any treatment followed the collection of peripheral blood at initial diagnosis. General study points: Stable hyperthyroidism was told apart from ophthalmopathy by a model built on 13 V-J features. Most thyroid clonotypes expanded above 0.001 were also detected in blood.

From RNA transcripts, TCR beta CDR3 regions were amplified. An initial round of RT-PCR targeting the TCR CDR3 relied on the HTBI primer set. A single record per CDR3 protein comes from TCRdb applying MiXCR to the multiplex PCR reads. The sample has 250,000 to 300,000 distinct CDR3 sequences; less than 20% are singletons. The V gene lost 3 bases and the J gene lost 0 bases, with 12 bases spanning the gap. CDR1 is SGHTA and CDR2 is FQGTGA in the germline V gene. The CDR3 runs 17 residues. A word on this clonotype: What it binds is unknown.

This receptor was identified in a man in his fifties with Graves' ophthalmopathy. The sample taken for sequencing was blood. The chain is built from TRBV7-3 and TRBJ2-6; D gene unclear. CDR3 DNA sequence: TGTGCCAGCAGCTTGAGCGTAATCCGCTCTGGGGCCAACGTCCTGACTTTC. Translating it yields CASSLSVIRSGANVLTF.